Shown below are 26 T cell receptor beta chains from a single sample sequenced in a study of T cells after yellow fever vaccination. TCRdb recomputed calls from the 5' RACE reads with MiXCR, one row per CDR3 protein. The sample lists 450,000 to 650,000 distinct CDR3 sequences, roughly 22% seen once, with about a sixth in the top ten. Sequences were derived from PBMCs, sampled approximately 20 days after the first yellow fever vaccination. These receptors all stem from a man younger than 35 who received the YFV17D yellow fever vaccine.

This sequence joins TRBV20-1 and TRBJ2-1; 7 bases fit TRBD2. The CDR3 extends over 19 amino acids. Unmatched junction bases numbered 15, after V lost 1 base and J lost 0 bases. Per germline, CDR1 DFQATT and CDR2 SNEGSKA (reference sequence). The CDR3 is CSARGLAEGGWSSYNEQFF. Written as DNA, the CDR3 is TGCAGTGCTAGAGGTCTAGCGGAGGGAGGTTGGAGCTCCTACAATGAGCAGTTCTTC.

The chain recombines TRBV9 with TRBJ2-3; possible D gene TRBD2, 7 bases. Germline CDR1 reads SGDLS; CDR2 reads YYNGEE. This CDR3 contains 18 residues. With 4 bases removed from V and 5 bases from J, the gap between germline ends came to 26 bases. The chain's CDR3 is CASSLEWGGGPTGDTQYF. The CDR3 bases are TGTGCCAGCAGCCTAGAGTGGGGGGGGGGCCCTACCGGAGATACGCAGTATTTT.

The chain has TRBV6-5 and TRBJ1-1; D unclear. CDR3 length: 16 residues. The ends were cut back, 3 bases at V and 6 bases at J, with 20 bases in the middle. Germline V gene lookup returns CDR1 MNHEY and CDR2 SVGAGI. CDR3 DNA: TGTGCCAGCAGTTATTCGCGGGCAGAGGCCCGCGCTGAAGCTTTCTTT. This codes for CASSYSRAEARAEAFF.

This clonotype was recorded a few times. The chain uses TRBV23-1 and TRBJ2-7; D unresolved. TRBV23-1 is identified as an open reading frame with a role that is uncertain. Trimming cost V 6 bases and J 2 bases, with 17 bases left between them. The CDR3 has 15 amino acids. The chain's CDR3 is CASRRILTQTYEQYF. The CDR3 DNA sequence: TGCGCCAGCAGACGGATCCTGACCCAAACCTACGAGCAGTACTTC.

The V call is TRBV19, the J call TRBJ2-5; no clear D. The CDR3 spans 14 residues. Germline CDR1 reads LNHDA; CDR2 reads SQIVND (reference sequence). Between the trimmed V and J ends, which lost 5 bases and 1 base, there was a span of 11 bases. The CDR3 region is CASSPLTSQETQYF. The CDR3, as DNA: TGTGCCAGTAGTCCCCTGACAAGCCAAGAGACCCAGTACTTC.

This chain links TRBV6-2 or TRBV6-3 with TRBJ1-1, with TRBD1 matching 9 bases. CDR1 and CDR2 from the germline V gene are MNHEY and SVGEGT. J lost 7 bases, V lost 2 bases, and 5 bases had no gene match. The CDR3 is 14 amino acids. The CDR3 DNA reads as TGTGCCAGCAGTTACGGCGGACAGGGGAATGAAGCTTTCTTT. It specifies CASSYGGQGNEAFF.

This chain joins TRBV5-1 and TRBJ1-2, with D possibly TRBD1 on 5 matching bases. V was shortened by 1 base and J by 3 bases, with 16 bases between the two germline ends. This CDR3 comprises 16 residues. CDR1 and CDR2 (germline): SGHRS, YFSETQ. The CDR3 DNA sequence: TGCGCCAGCAGCTTGTCCCCCGGGGCTTCCTACTATGGCTACACCTTC. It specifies CASSLSPGASYYGYTF.

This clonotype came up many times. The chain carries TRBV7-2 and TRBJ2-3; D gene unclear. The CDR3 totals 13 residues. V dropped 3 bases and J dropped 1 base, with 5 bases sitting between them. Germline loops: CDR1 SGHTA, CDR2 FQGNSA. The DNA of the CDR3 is TGTGCCAGCAGCTTTAGGGGCACAGATACGCAGTATTTT. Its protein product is CASSFRGTDTQYF.

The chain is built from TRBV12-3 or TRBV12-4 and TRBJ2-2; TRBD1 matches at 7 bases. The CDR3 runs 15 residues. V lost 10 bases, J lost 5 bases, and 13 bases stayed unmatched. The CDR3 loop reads CATTREQGYTGELFF. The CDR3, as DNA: TGTGCCACCACGAGGGAACAGGGGTATACCGGGGAGCTGTTTTTT.

The CDR3 region is CASSVGSGENTDTQYF. The CDR3 bases are TGTGCCAGCAGCGTAGGGAGCGGGGAGAATACAGATACGCAGTATTTT. The chain carries TRBV9 and TRBJ2-3; TRBD2 matches at 7 bases. Trimming at V came to 0 bases and at J to 3 bases, leaving 7 bases not matched to a gene. Germline-derived CDR1 and CDR2 are SGDLS and YYNGEE. The length of the CDR3 is 16 residues.

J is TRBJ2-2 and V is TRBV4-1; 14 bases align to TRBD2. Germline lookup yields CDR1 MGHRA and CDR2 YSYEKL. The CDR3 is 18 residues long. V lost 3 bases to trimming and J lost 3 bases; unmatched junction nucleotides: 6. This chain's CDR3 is CASSQGPGLAGDTGELFF. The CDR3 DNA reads TGCGCCAGCAGCCAGGGCCCGGGACTAGCGGGAGACACCGGGGAGCTGTTTTTT.

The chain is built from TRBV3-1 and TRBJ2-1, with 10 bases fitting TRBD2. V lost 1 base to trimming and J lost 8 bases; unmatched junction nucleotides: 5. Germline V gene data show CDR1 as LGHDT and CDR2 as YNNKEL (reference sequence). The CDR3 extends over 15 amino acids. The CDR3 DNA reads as TGTGCCAGCAGCCAAGTACTAGCGGGGCGGGATGAGCAGTTCTTC. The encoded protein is CASSQVLAGRDEQFF.

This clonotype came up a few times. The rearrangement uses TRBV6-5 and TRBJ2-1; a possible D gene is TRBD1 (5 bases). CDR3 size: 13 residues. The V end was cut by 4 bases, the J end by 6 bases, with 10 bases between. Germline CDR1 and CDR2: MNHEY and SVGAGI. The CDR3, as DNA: TGTGCCAGCAGTTCACAGGTCAGCAATGAGCAGTTCTTC. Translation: CASSSQVSNEQFF.

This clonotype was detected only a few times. The CDR3 here is CASSVNETGPNFQETQYF. The CDR3 nucleotides are TGTGCCAGCAGCGTTAACGAAACAGGGCCCAACTTCCAAGAGACCCAGTACTTC. The chain links TRBV9 to TRBJ2-5; weak D call: TRBD1 (6 bases). V was trimmed by 2 bases and J by 1 base, leaving 21 bases between them. CDR1 and CDR2 from the germline V gene are SGDLS and YYNGEE. The CDR3 totals 18 residues.

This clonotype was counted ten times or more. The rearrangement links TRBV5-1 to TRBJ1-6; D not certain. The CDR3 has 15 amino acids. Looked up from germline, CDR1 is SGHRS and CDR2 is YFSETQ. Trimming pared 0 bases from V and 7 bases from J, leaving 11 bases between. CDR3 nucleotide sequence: TGCGCCAGCAGCTTGGGGGCGTCTTACAATTCACCCCTCCACTTT. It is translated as CASSLGASYNSPLHF.

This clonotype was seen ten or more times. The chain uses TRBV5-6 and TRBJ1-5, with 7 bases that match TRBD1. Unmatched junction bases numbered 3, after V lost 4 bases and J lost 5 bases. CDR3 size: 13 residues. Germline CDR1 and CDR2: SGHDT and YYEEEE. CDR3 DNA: TGTGCCAGCAGCACTACAGGGGATCAGCCCCAGCATTTT. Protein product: CASSTTGDQPQHF.

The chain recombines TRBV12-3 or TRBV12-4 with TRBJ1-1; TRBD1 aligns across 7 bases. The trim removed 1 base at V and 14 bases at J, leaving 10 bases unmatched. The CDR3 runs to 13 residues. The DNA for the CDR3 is TGTGCCAGCAGTTTAGGAGTGGGGACAGTTTACTTCTTT. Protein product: CASSLGVGTVYFF.

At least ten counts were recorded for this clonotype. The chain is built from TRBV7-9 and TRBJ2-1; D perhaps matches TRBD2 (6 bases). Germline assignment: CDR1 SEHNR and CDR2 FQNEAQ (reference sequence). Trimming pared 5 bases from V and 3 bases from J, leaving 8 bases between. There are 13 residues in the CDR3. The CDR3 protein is CASSLGLYNEQFF. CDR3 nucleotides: TGTGCCAGCAGCCTGGGACTCTACAATGAGCAGTTCTTC.

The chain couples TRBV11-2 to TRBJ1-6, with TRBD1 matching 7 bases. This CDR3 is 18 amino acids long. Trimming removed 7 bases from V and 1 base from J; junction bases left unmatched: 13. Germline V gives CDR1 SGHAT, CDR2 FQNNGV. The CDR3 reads CASIQGLAGGSYNSPLHF. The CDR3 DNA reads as TGTGCCAGCATCCAAGGGCTGGCAGGGGGATCCTATAATTCACCCCTCCACTTT.

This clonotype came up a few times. CDR3 sequence: CASSVYGRGNSPLHF. Written as DNA, the CDR3 is TGTGCCAGCAGCGTTTACGGACGGGGGAATTCACCCCTCCACTTT. The gene calls are TRBV9 and TRBJ1-6; weak D call: TRBD1 (5 bases). Trimming took 2 bases from V and 7 from J, leaving 13 bases between them. This CDR3 spans 15 amino acids. CDR1 is SGDLS, CDR2 YYNGEE, per germline. The entire variable domain, with the rest obtained from reference TRBV9 and TRBJ1-6, is as follows: DSGVTQTPKHLITATGQRVTLRCSPRSGDLSVYWYQQSLDQGLQFLIQYYNGEERAKGNILERFSAQQFPDLHSELNLSSLELGDSALYFCASSVYGRGNSPLHFGNGTRLTVT.

The CDR3 here is CASSLVGGMAGELFF. The CDR3 DNA follows: TGTGCCAGCAGCTTGGTCGGGGGTATGGCCGGGGAGCTGTTTTTT. The chain links TRBV5-4 to TRBJ2-2; weak D call: TRBD2 (6 bases). Trimming removed 0 bases at V and 6 bases at J, with 12 bases between. The CDR3 contains 15 residues. The V gene's germline CDR1 is SGHNT and CDR2 YYREEE (reference sequence).

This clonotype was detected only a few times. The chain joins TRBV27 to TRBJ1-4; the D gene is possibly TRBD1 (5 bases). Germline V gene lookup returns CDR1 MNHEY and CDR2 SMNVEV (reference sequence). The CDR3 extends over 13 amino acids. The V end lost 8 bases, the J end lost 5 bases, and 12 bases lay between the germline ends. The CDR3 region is CASGTGPNEKLFF. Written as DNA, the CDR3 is TGTGCCAGCGGGACGGGCCCCAATGAAAAACTGTTTTTT.

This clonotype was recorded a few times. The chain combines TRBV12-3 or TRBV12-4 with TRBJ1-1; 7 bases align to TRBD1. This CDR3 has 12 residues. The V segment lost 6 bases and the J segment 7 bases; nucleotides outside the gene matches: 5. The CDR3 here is CASSGTESEAFF. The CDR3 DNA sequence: TGTGCCAGCAGCGGGACAGAGAGTGAAGCTTTCTTT.

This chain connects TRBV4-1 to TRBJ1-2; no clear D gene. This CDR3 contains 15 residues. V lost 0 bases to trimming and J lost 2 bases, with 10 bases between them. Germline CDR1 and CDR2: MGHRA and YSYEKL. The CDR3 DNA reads TGCGCCAGCAGCCAAGACAGATCGGCCAACTATGGCTACACCTTC. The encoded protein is CASSQDRSANYGYTF.

CDR3 in DNA: TGTGCCAGCAGCGACGGGACAGGGGCTGGGGAGACCCAGTACTTC. It specifies CASSDGTGAGETQYF. V gene TRBV7-9 combines with J gene TRBJ2-5, with 10 bases matching TRBD1. The V and J ends lost 5 bases and 5 bases, in that order; junction bases with no gene match: 8. CDR1 is SEHNR and CDR2 is FQNEAQ in the germline V gene (reference sequence). CDR3 length: 15 amino acids.

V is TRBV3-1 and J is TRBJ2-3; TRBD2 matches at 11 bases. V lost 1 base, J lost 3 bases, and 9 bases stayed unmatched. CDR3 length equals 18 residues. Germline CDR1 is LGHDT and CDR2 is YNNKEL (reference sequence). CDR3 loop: CASSQGIGLAGVTDTQYF. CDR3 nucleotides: TGTGCCAGCAGCCAAGGTATCGGACTAGCGGGCGTTACAGATACGCAGTATTTT.